This entry concerns a single T cell receptor (beta chain). The antigen remains unidentified. The template was RNA from unsorted bulk tissue. Chemotherapy-naive patients with new lung cancer underwent thoracic surgery in China, August–late 2014. These data originate in a study of tumor and adjacent non-tumor tissue in lung cancer. Background on the study: Samples averaged roughly 4.4 million productive TCRbeta reads each.

The library came from three nested PCR rounds adapted from ARM-PCR protocols. A single record per CDR3 protein comes from TCRdb applying MiXCR to the multiplex PCR reads. The sample carries under 140,000 distinct CDR3 sequences, approximately 87% recorded once. Study-wide results and limits: Higher tumor TCR diversity was associated with shorter survival. TCR diversity was significantly greater in tumor than normal lung tissue.

This CDR3 contains 15 residues. With V trimmed by 6 bases and J by 9 bases, 14 bases remained unmatched. Germline V CDR1 and CDR2: SQVTM, ANQGSEA. The receptor was derived from a man between 65 and 85 years old with non-small cell lung cancer. Sequenced sample: lung tumor tissue. The chain carries TRBV29-1 and TRBJ2-7, with TRBD2 matching over 13 bases. The CDR3 DNA sequence: TGCAGCGTGTTTGGGACTAGCGGGACTACCTACATGCAGTACTTC. Translation gives CSVFGTSGTTYMQYF.